This T cell receptor beta chain is drawn from a study of OX40 agonist ivuxolimab in advanced cancers. About the research overall: Dose-escalation patients were diagnosed with hepatocellular carcinoma, melanoma, renal cell cancer or head and neck cancer. Partial responses, seen in three patients, involved one hepatocellular carcinoma and two cutaneous melanomas.

The CDR3 extends over 14 amino acids. Trimming took off 8 bases at V and 5 bases at J, with 22 bases between the two ends. Germline V gene sequence: CDR1 SQVTM, CDR2 ANQGSEA. If patients had autoimmune disease history or systemic immunosuppression, they were excluded. Profiled with immunoSEQ multiplex PCR; TCRdb holds only in-frame clones, not every one. The repertoire consists of about 58,000 clones, with around four fifths occurring once and the leading ten covering less than 4%. This clonotype was sampled from an adult with an advanced solid tumor such as melanoma, head and neck, liver or kidney cancer. This chain uses TRBV29-1 with TRBJ2-7, with D possibly being TRBD2 (6 bases). The material sequenced was CD4+ or CD8+ T cells sorted from blood, taken in a trial of the OX40 agonist ivuxolimab. Written as DNA, the CDR3 is TGCAGCCCTCCTCGGCGGGGAACCCCCCACGAGCAGTACTTC. This encodes CSPPRRGTPHEQYF.